This T cell receptor (beta chain) derives from a study of Graves' ophthalmopathy and Graves' hyperthyroidism. Details on this clonotype: Its matching antigen is unknown.

Study outcomes and limitations: Appearing in blood as well were most expanded thyroid clonotypes above 0.001 frequency.

RNA transcripts were the template, and TCR beta CDR3 regions were amplified from them. A first-round RT-PCR used HTBI primers, followed by a second-round multiplex PCR. TCRdb re-called the multiplex PCR reads through MiXCR, storing one row per CDR3 protein. The sample includes more than 1,000,000 distinct CDR3 sequences, about 36% of them seen just once. Germline loops: CDR1 WSHSY, CDR2 SAAADI. V was pared by 2 bases and J by 6 bases, with 19 bases between. The CDR3 has 16 residues. The authors enrolled newly diagnosed hyperthyroidism patients aged 18 to 65 with under 2 months' duration. Certain patients, namely those with other autoimmune diseases, uncontrolled infections, pregnancy or lactation, were excluded. Diagnosis relied on clinical symptoms, serum thyroxine, TRAb, thyroid ultrasound and orbital computed tomography.

The TCR comes from an adult man with Graves' hyperthyroidism. Source material: peripheral blood or thyroid tissue (not recorded which). This chain connects TRBV10-2 to TRBJ1-2; a possible D gene is TRBD1 (6 bases). The CDR3 sequence is CASSEPDSQRWDGYTF. In nucleotides, the CDR3 is TGCGCCAGCAGTGAGCCGGACAGCCAACGTTGGGATGGCTACACCTTC.